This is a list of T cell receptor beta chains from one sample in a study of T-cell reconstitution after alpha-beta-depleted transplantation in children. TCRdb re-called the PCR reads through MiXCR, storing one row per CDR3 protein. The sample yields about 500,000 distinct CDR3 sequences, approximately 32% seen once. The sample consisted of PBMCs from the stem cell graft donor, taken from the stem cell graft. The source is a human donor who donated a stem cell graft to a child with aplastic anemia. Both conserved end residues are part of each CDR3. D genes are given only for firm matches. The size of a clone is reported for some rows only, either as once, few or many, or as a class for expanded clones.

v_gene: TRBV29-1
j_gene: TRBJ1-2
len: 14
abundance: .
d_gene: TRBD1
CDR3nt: TGCAGCGCCTCCCAGGGACAGGGGTTCCGTGGCTACACCTTC
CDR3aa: CSASQGQGFRGYTF

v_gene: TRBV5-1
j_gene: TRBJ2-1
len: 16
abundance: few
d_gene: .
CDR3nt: TGCGCCAGCAGCTTGGGGGGACTTCGCTCCTACAATGAGCAGTTCTTC
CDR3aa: CASSLGGLRSYNEQFF

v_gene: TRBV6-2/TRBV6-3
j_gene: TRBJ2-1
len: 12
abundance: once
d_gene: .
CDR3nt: TGTGCCAGCAGTTATCAGGGACTGGAGCAGTTCTTC
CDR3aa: CASSYQGLEQFF

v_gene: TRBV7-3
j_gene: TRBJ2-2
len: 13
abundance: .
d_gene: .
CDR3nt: TGTGCCAGCAGTACGGCTATCGCCGGGGAGCTGTTTTTT
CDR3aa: CASSTAIAGELFF

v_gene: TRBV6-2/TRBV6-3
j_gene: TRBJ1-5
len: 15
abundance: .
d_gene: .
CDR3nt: TGTGCCAGCACTTGGGGAGGGTTCGGTAATCAGCCCCAGCATTTT
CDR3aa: CASTWGGFGNQPQHF

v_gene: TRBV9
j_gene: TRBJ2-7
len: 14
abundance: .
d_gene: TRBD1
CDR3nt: TGTGCCAGCAGCGTTGGGGACAGTAACTACGAGCAGTACTTC
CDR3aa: CASSVGDSNYEQYF

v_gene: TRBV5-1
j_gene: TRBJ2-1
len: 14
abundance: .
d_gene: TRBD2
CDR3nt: TGCGCCAGCAGCTTGGACGGGAGGCGGGATGAGCAGTTCTTC
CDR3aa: CASSLDGRRDEQFF

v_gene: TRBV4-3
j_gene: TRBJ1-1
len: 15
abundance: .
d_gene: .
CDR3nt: TGCGCCAGCAGCCGCTCGATAGGATGGAACACTGAAGCTTTCTTT
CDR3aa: CASSRSIGWNTEAFF

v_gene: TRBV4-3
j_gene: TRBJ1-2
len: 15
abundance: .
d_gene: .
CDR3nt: TGCGCCAGCACCCAGGGGCAGGCGGCGAACTATGGCTACACCTTC
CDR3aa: CASTQGQAANYGYTF

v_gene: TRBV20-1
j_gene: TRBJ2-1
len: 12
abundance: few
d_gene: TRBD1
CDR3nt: TGCAGTGCTGGGACAGGCCCTAAGGGGCAGTTCTTC
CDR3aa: CSAGTGPKGQFF

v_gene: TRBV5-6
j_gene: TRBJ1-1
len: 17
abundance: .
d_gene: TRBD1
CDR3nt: TGTGCCAGCAGCCGACTCCGGGACAGGGATATGAGCACTGAAGCTTTCTTT
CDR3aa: CASSRLRDRDMSTEAFF

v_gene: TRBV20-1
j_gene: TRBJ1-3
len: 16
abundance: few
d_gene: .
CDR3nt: TGCAGTGCTAGTAGGATGGGTAGAGACCCTGGAAACACCATATATTTT
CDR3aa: CSASRMGRDPGNTIYF

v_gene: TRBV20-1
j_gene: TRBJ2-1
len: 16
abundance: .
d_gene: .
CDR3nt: TGCAGTGCTAGAGAGAGGGGCCAAGAGTGGTCCAATGAGCAGTTCTTC
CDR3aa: CSARERGQEWSNEQFF

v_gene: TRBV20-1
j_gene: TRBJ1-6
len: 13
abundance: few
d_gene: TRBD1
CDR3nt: TGCAGTGCTGAGGACAGGGGCAATTCACCCCTCCACTTT
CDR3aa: CSAEDRGNSPLHF

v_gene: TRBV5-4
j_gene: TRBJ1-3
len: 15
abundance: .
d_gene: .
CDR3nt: TGTGCCAGCAGCTTGGGTCCGACGAGCGGAAACACCATATATTTT
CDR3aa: CASSLGPTSGNTIYF

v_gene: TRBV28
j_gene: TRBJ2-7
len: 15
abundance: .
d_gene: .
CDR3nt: TGTGCCAGCAGTTTATACAGGGAATCGGCCTACGAGCAGTACTTC
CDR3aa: CASSLYRESAYEQYF